Listed below are T cell receptor beta chains from one sample, sequenced in a study of tumor-infiltrating lymphocytes in oesophageal squamous cell carcinoma. TCRdb reprocessed the PCR reads with MiXCR, giving one entry per CDR3 protein. The sample has about 21,000 distinct CDR3 sequences, more than 30% seen once. The sample comprised esophageal tumor tissue. All receptors derive from a male donor with esophageal squamous cell carcinoma. Both conserved end residues are part of each CDR3.

v_call: TRBV28; j_call: TRBJ2-7; cdr3_aa: CASSLWSSGITYEQYF
v_call: TRBV7-6; j_call: TRBJ2-5; cdr3_aa: CASSLGTSGNSETQYF
v_call: TRBV12-3/TRBV12-4; j_call: TRBJ2-7; cdr3_aa: CASSLGQGAFYEQYF
v_call: TRBV6-1; j_call: TRBJ2-5; cdr3_aa: CASSGGTALTEQYF
v_call: TRBV6-4; j_call: TRBJ2-7; cdr3_aa: CASSDSREGLEQYF
v_call: TRBV6-1; j_call: TRBJ2-7; cdr3_aa: CASSDRGLAYEQYF
v_call: TRBV7-2; j_call: TRBJ2-1; cdr3_aa: CASSSGLVGYNEQFF
v_call: TRBV7-2; j_call: TRBJ1-2; cdr3_aa: CASSLSQGGYGYTF
v_call: TRBV10-2; j_call: TRBJ1-2; cdr3_aa: CASSESAGAQGGYTF
v_call: TRBV24-1; j_call: TRBJ2-1; cdr3_aa: CATSDSGTDYNEQFF
v_call: TRBV7-2; j_call: NA; cdr3_aa: CASSRRDLPIQYF
v_call: TRBV6-4; j_call: NA; cdr3_aa: CASSDSGTGMTAEAFF
v_call: TRBV2; j_call: TRBJ2-3; cdr3_aa: CASSEGGTQYF
v_call: TRBV2; j_call: TRBJ2-7; cdr3_aa: CASGKNREAEQYF
v_call: TRBV27; j_call: TRBJ1-6; cdr3_aa: CASRMDSFNSPLHF
v_call: TRBV20-1; j_call: TRBJ2-7; cdr3_aa: CSASNPGLAFSYEQYF
v_call: TRBV6-4; j_call: TRBJ2-3; cdr3_aa: CASSDSGQPTDTQYF